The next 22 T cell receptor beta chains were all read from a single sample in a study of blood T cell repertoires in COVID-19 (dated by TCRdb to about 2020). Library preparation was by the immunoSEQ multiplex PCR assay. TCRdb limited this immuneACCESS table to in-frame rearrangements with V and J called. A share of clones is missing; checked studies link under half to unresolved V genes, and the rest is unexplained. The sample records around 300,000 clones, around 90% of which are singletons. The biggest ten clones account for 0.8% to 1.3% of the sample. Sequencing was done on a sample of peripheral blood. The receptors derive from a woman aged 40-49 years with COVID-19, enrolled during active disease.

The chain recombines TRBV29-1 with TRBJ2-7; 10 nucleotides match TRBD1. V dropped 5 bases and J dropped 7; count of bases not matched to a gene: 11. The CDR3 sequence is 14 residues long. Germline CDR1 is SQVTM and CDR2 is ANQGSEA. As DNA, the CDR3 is TGCAGCGTTACCACCGGGACAGGGGTTAGAGAGCAGTACTTC. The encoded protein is CSVTTGTGVREQYF.

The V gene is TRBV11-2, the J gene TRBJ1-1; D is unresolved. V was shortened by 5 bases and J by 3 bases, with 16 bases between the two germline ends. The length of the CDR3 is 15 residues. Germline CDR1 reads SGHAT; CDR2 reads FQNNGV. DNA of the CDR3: TGTGCCAGCAGCCCAACCTTTACCGGGGACACTGAAGCTTTCTTT. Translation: CASSPTFTGDTEAFF.

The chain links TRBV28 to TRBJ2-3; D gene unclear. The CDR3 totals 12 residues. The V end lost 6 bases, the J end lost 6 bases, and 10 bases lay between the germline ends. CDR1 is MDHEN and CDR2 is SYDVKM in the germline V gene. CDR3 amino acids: CASRLAGDTQYF. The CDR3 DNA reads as TGTGCCAGCAGGCTTGCCGGGGATACGCAGTATTTT.

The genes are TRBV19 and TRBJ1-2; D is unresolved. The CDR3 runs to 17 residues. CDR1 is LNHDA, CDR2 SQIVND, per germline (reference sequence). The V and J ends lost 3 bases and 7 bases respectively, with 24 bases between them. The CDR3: CASSMFLGGLEGLGYTF. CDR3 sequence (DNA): TGTGCCAGTAGTATGTTCCTGGGCGGGCTCGAGGGCCTTGGCTACACCTTC.

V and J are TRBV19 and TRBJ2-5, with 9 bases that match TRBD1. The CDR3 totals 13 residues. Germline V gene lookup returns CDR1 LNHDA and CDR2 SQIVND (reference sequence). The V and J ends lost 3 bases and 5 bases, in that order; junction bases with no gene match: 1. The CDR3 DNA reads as TGTGCCAGTAGTATCGGACAGGGGGAGACCCAGTACTTC. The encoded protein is CASSIGQGETQYF.

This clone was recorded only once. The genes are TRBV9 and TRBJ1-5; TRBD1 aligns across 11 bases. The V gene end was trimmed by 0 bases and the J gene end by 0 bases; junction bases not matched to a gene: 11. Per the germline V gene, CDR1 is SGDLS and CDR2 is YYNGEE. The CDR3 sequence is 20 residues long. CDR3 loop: CASSVGLRDRGAYSNQPQHF. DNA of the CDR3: TGTGCCAGCAGCGTAGGCCTCCGGGACAGGGGGGCTTATAGCAATCAGCCCCAGCATTTT.

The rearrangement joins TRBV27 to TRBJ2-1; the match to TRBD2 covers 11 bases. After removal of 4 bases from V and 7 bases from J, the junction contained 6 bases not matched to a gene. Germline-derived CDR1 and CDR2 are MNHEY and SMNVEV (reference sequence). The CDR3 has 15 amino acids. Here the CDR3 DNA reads TGTGCCAGCAGTTCTGTAGCGGGAGGGAATAATGAGCAGTTCTTC. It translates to CASSSVAGGNNEQFF.

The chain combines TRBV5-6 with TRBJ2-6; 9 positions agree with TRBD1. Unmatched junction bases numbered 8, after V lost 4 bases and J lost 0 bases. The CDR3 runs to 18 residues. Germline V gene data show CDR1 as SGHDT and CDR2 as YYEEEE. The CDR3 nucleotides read TGTGCCAGCAGCCTGGGGACAGGGATTTACTCTGGGGCCAACGTCCTGACTTTC. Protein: CASSLGTGIYSGANVLTF.

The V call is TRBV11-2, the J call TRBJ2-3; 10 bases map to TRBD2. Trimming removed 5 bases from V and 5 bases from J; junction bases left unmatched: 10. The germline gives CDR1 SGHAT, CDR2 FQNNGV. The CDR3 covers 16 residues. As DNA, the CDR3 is TGTGCCAGCAGCCTCTCCCTAGCGGGGGTGTTAGATACGCAGTATTTT. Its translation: CASSLSLAGVLDTQYF. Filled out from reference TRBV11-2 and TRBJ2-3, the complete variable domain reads EAGVAQSPRYKIIEKRQSVAFWCNPISGHATLYWYQQILGQGPKLLIQFQNNGVVDDSQLPKDRFSAERLKGVDSTLKIQPAKLEDSAVYLCASSLSLAGVLDTQYFGPGTRLTVL.

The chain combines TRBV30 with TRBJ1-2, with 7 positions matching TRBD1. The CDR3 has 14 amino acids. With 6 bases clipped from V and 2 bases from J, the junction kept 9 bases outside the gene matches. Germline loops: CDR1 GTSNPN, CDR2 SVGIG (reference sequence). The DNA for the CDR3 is TGTGCCTGCCTTAGACAGGGATCGAACTATGGCTACACCTTC. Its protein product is CACLRQGSNYGYTF.

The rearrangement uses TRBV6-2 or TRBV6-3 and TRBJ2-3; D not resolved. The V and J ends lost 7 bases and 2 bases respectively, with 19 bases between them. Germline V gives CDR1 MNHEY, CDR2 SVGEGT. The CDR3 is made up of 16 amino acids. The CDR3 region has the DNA TGTGCCAGCACCCCCCTCGATGCGCCTGTCACAGATACGCAGTATTTT. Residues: CASTPLDAPVTDTQYF.

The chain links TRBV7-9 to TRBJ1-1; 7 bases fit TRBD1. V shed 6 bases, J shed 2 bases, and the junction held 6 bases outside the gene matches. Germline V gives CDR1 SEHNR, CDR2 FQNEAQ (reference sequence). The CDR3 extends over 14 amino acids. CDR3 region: CASRPGQKNTEAFF. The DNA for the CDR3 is TGTGCCAGCAGACCGGGACAGAAAAACACTGAAGCTTTCTTT.

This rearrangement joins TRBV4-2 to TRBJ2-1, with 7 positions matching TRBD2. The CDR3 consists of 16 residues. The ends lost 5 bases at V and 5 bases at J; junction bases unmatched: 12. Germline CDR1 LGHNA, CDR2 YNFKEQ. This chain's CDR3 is CASSERTGTTNNEQFF. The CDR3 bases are TGTGCCAGCAGCGAAAGAACCGGGACTACGAACAATGAGCAGTTCTTC.

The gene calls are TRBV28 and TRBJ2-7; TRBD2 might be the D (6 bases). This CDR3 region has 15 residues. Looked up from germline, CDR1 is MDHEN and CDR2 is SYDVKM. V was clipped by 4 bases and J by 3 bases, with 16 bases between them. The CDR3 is CASSSLTPGDYEQYF. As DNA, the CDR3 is TGTGCCAGCAGTTCCCTGACTCCGGGGGACTACGAGCAGTACTTC.

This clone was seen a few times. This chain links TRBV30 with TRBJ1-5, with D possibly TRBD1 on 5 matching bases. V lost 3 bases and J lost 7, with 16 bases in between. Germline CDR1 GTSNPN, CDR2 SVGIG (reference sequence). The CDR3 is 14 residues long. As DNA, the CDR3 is TGTGCCTGGAGCTCGGGCAGGGTCAGGCAGCCCCAGCATTTT. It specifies CAWSSGRVRQPQHF.

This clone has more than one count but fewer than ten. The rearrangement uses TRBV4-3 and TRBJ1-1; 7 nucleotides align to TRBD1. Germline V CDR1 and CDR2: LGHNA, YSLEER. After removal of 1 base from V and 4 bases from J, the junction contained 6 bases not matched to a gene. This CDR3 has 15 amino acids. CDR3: CASSQVTGESTEAFF. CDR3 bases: TGCGCCAGCAGCCAAGTAACAGGGGAATCCACTGAAGCTTTCTTT.

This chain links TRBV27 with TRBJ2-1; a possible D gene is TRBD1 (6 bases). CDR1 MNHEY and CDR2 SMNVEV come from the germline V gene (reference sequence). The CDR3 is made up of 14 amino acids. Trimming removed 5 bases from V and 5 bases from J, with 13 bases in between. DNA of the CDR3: TGTGCCAGCAGTCCCCACGGGACAAACAATGAGCAGTTCTTC. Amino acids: CASSPHGTNNEQFF.

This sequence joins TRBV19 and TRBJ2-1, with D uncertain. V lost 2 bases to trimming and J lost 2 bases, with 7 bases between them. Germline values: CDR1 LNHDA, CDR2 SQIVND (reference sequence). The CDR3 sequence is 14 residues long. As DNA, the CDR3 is TGTGCCAGTAGTATACCCTATCCCTACAATGAGCAGTTCTTC. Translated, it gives CASSIPYPYNEQFF.

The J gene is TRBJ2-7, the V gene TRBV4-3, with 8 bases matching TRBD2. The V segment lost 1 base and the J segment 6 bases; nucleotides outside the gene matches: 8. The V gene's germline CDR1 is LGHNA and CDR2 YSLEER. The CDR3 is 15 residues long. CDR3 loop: CASSQGPGRAFEQYF. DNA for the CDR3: TGCGCCAGCAGCCAAGGTCCCGGGAGGGCCTTCGAGCAGTACTTC.

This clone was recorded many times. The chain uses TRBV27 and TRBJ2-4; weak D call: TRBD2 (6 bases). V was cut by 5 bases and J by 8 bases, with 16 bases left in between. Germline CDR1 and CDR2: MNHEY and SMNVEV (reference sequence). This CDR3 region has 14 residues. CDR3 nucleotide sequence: TGTGCCAGCAGTCTCCGGGACGGCGGGGACATTCAGTACTTC. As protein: CASSLRDGGDIQYF.

The CDR3 DNA reads as TGCGCCAGCAGCTTATCCGATGAGCAGTTCTTC. Its translation: CASSLSDEQFF. J is TRBJ2-1 and V is TRBV5-1; D unclear. Trimming cost V 2 bases and J 8 bases, with 5 bases left between them. Per the germline V gene, CDR1 is SGHRS and CDR2 is YFSETQ. This CDR3 has 11 amino acids. The full variable domain, in which reference TRBV5-1 and TRBJ2-1 provide the parts outside the CDR3, is KAGVTQTPRYLIKTRGQQVTLSCSPISGHRSVSWYQQTPGQGLQFLFEYFSETQRNKGNFPGRFSGRQFSNSRSEMNVSTLELGDSALYLCASSLSDEQFFGPGTRLTVL.

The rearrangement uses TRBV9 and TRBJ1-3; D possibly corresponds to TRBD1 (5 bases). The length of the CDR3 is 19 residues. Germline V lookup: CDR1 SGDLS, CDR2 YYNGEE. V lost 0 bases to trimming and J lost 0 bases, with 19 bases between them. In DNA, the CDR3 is TGTGCCAGCAGCGTAGACCCCCGACTCCTCGGGGGCTCTGGAAACACCATATATTTT. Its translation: CASSVDPRLLGGSGNTIYF. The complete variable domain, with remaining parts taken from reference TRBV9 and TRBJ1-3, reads DSGVTQTPKHLITATGQRVTLRCSPRSGDLSVYWYQQSLDQGLQFLIQYYNGEERAKGNILERFSAQQFPDLHSELNLSSLELGDSALYFCASSVDPRLLGGSGNTIYFGEGSWLTVV.